The 19 T cell receptor beta chains presented below share a single source sample, sequenced in a study of T cells in Graves' hyperthyroidism and ophthalmopathy. Using RNA transcripts as the source, TCR beta CDR3 regions were amplified. HTBI primers were employed in a first-round RT-PCR of the TCR CDR3. A single record per CDR3 protein comes from TCRdb applying MiXCR to the multiplex PCR reads. The table records 300,000 or so distinct CDR3 sequences, around 15% of them present only once. The material sequenced was blood. Receptors originate from an older woman with Graves' ophthalmopathy.

Remarks on this clonotype: At one boundary the junction diverges from the germline segment, which might be a read error. This chain joins TRBV20-1 and TRBJ2-2; tentative D call: TRBD2 (6 bases). Germline CDR1 DFQATT, CDR2 SNEGSKA (reference sequence). This CDR3 region has 15 residues. The CDR3 DNA reads as TGCAGTGCTAGAGACCGGGGGATTGACACCGGGGAGCTGGTTTTT. Encoded protein: CSARDRGIDTGELVF.

This clonotype was counted only a few times. The chain is built from TRBV27 and TRBJ1-5; no clear D. Trimming stripped 4 bases from V and 0 bases from J, with 7 bases between. The CDR3 contains 14 residues. Germline V gene lookup returns CDR1 MNHEY and CDR2 SMNVEV (reference sequence). In nucleotides, the CDR3 is TGTGCCAGCAGTTCTCAGTTTAGCAATCAGCCCCAGCATTTT. It translates to CASSSQFSNQPQHF.

This clonotype has a handful of counts. The rearrangement links TRBV4-3 to TRBJ2-2; D is possibly TRBD1 (7 bases). Germline CDR1 and CDR2: LGHNA and YSLEER. The CDR3 is made up of 16 amino acids. V lost 0 bases to trimming and J lost 3 bases, with 11 bases between them. Here the CDR3 DNA reads TGCGCCAGCAGCCAAGATCCCAGGGGGGACACCGGGGAGCTGTTTTTT. It codes for CASSQDPRGDTGELFF.

This clonotype was recorded at least ten times. The rearrangement links TRBV11-3 to TRBJ2-5; 7 bases are shared with TRBD1. Germline CDR1 is SGHNT and CDR2 is YENEEA. The length of the CDR3 is 13 residues. Unmatched junction bases numbered 1, after V lost 3 bases and J lost 3 bases. The CDR3 protein is CASSLTGKETQYF. CDR3 DNA: TGTGCCAGCAGCTTGACAGGGAAAGAGACCCAGTACTTC.

In this sample, this clonotype turned up many times. This chain links TRBV18 with TRBJ2-7, with D unclear. The CDR3 is 15 amino acids. Germline V gives CDR1 KGHSH, CDR2 LQKENI. V dropped 3 bases and J dropped 0 bases, with 12 bases sitting between them. The CDR3 DNA sequence: TGTGCCAGCTCACCGGACGGACGAATCTCCTACGAGCAGTACTTC. Translated: CASSPDGRISYEQYF.

The sample holds many counts of this clonotype. The J gene is TRBJ2-1, the V gene TRBV28; D unresolved. The CDR3 extends over 15 amino acids. Trimming left V 4 bases short and J 2 bases short, with 12 bases between. Germline CDR1 is MDHEN and CDR2 is SYDVKM. The CDR3 protein is CASSSPASPYNEQFF. For the CDR3, the DNA is TGTGCCAGCAGTTCACCCGCCAGCCCCTACAATGAGCAGTTCTTC.

The rearrangement uses TRBV9 and TRBJ2-3; TRBD1 aligns across 7 bases. The CDR3 contains 16 residues. CDR1 and CDR2 (germline): SGDLS, YYNGEE. The V gene end was trimmed by 5 bases and the J gene end by 0 bases; junction bases not matched to a gene: 9. CDR3 in DNA: TGTGCCAGCAGTCCCGGGACAGCTTCTAGCACAGATACGCAGTATTTT. Its translation: CASSPGTASSTDTQYF.

This clonotype was seen many times. The chain employs TRBV29-1 and TRBJ2-5; 7 bases fit TRBD1. Trimming removed 6 bases from V and 5 bases from J; junction bases left unmatched: 9. The CDR3 runs to 13 residues. Per germline, CDR1 SQVTM and CDR2 ANQGSEA. CDR3 sequence: CSVARGMVETQYF. As DNA, the CDR3 is TGCAGCGTGGCCAGGGGGATGGTGGAGACCCAGTACTTC.

This clonotype was observed many times. The V call is TRBV11-2, the J call TRBJ2-1; 10 nucleotides align to TRBD2. The CDR3 has 12 amino acids. Germline V gene sequence: CDR1 SGHAT, CDR2 FQNNGV. With 5 bases clipped from V and 10 bases from J, the junction kept 2 bases outside the gene matches. The CDR3 DNA is TGTGCCAGCAGCCCACTAGCGGGAGAGCAGTTCTTC. Translating it yields CASSPLAGEQFF.

The table lists this clonotype with many counts. The chain recombines TRBV12-3 or TRBV12-4 with TRBJ1-1; 8 positions agree with TRBD1. With 5 bases clipped from V and 4 bases from J, the junction kept 6 bases outside the gene matches. The length of the CDR3 is 14 residues. CDR3 in DNA: TGTGCCAGCAGTATGACAGGGGCGACCACTGAAGCTTTCTTT. Translating it yields CASSMTGATTEAFF.

This clonotype has only a few counts. The gene calls are TRBV6-6 and TRBJ1-2; D gene uncertain. The CDR3 loop spans 15 amino acids. From germline, CDR1 is MNHNY and CDR2 SVGAGI (reference sequence). Trimming pared 1 base from V and 1 base from J, leaving 10 bases between. DNA of the CDR3: TGTGCCAGCAGTTACTTCGGGGATAATAACTATGGCTACACCTTC. The encoded protein is CASSYFGDNNYGYTF.

Many counts were recorded for this clonotype. The CDR3, as DNA: TGTGCCAGCAGTCCCAGTACAACTAATGAAAAACTGTTTTTT. Encoded protein: CASSPSTTNEKLFF. The gene calls are TRBV6-2 or TRBV6-3 and TRBJ1-4; no clear D. This CDR3 region has 14 residues. Germline V CDR1 and CDR2: MNHEY, SVGEGT. Trimming stripped 5 bases from V and 0 bases from J, with 7 bases between.

This clonotype appeared a single time. Just one base apart from a much larger clone, this may be a read error. The chain joins TRBV4-2 to TRBJ1-1; D not resolved. There are 15 residues in the CDR3. Germline V lookup: CDR1 LGHNA, CDR2 YNFKEQ. The CDR3 nucleotides read TGTACCAGCAGCCAAGCCATAGGGATGAACACTGAAGCTTTCTTT. Translating it yields CTSSQAIGMNTEAFF.

The rearrangement joins TRBV10-3 to TRBJ1-1; D call uncertain. Germline V gene data show CDR1 as ENHRY and CDR2 as SYGVKD. Deletions cut 3 bases from V and 5 bases from J, with 7 bases between. This CDR3 spans 12 amino acids. The CDR3 coding sequence is TGTGCCATCAGTGAAACAGAGACTGAAGCTTTCTTT. Its translation is CAISETETEAFF.

Ten or more counts support this clonotype. V is TRBV5-6 and J is TRBJ2-3; TRBD1 matches at 8 bases. Germline assignment: CDR1 SGHDT and CDR2 YYEEEE. CDR3 length: 15 amino acids. J lost 3 bases, V lost 2 bases, and 5 bases had no gene match. The CDR3 DNA follows: TGTGCCAGCAGCTTCCGACAGGGGATAACAGATACGCAGTATTTT. It translates to CASSFRQGITDTQYF.

This clonotype was detected many times. The genes are TRBV6-2 or TRBV6-3 and TRBJ1-1; possibly TRBD1 for D (5 bases). CDR1 MNHEY and CDR2 SVGEGT come from the germline V gene. CDR3 length equals 14 residues. V shed 3 bases and J shed 1 base, with 9 bases lying between them. The CDR3 reads CASSYFGANTEAFF. For the CDR3, the DNA is TGTGCCAGCAGTTATTTCGGGGCGAACACTGAAGCTTTCTTT.

This clonotype was seen at least ten times. The V gene is TRBV18, the J gene TRBJ2-7; tentative D call: TRBD1 (5 bases). The CDR3 consists of 13 residues. The V end lost 6 bases, the J end lost 3 bases, and 12 bases lay between the germline ends. CDR1 is KGHSH and CDR2 is LQKENI in the germline V gene. CDR3 in DNA: TGTGCCAGCTCGGACGGACATCTCTACGAGCAGTACTTC. It yields the protein CASSDGHLYEQYF.

This clonotype has more than one count but fewer than ten. The rearrangement joins TRBV9 to TRBJ2-2; possibly TRBD1 or TRBD2 for D (7 bases each). This CDR3 has 16 amino acids. V was clipped by 1 base and J by 4 bases, with 14 bases between them. Germline CDR1 and CDR2: SGDLS and YYNGEE. CDR3 sequence (DNA): TGTGCCAGCAGCGTAAGAAGCAGGGGGGGCACCGGGGAGCTGTTTTTT. Its translation is CASSVRSRGGTGELFF.

This chain links TRBV5-1 with TRBJ2-5, with no clear D. Looked up from germline, CDR1 is SGHRS and CDR2 is YFSETQ. The CDR3 length is 15 residues. Trimming removed 0 bases from V and 1 base from J, with 10 bases in between. The CDR3 here is CASSLVGGIQETQYF. Written as DNA, the CDR3 is TGCGCCAGCAGCTTGGTGGGCGGAATCCAAGAGACCCAGTACTTC. Looking up the rest from reference TRBV5-1 and TRBJ2-5 gives the full variable domain: KAGVTQTPRYLIKTRGQQVTLSCSPISGHRSVSWYQQTPGQGLQFLFEYFSETQRNKGNFPGRFSGRQFSNSRSEMNVSTLELGDSALYLCASSLVGGIQETQYFGPGTRLLVL.